The next 11 T cell receptor beta chains were all read from a single sample in a study of blood T cell repertoires in COVID-19. The table came from immunoSEQ multiplex PCR; TCRdb's copy has only in-frame clones and leaves some out. The data show a few hundred thousand clones, roughly 86% seen once. The sample consisted of peripheral blood. All receptors come from a woman between 50 and 59 years old with acute or convalescent COVID-19.

The DNA for the CDR3 is TGTGCCAGCAGCAATAAAACAGGGTCGGACTATGGCTACACCTTC. Its translation: CASSNKTGSDYGYTF. The rearrangement links TRBV5-5 to TRBJ1-2; the D gene is possibly TRBD1 (6 bases). The CDR3 has 15 residues. The ends were cut back, 4 bases at V and 3 bases at J, with 16 bases in the middle. Germline lookup yields CDR1 SGHKS and CDR2 YYEKEE (reference sequence).

The chain combines TRBV6-6 with TRBJ2-1; 12 nucleotides agree with TRBD2. V trimming: 6 bases; J trimming: 6 bases; junction bases outside the gene matches: 3. The CDR3 has 14 amino acids. CDR1 MNHNY and CDR2 SVGAGI come from the germline V gene (reference sequence). The CDR3, as DNA: TGTGCCAGCAGCCTGGGACTAGCGGGCAATGAGCAGTTCTTC. It translates to CASSLGLAGNEQFF.

The chain employs TRBV5-1 and TRBJ2-1; TRBD1 matches 8 bases. The germline CDR1 and CDR2 sequences are SGHRS and YFSETQ. V shed 8 bases and J 3 bases; nucleotides not matched to a gene: 10. The length of the CDR3 is 15 residues. In DNA, the CDR3 is TGCGCCAGTAAATACAGGGGGAGTAACTACAATGAGCAGTTCTTC. Amino acid sequence: CASKYRGSNYNEQFF.

V is TRBV5-1 and J is TRBJ2-7, with D perhaps matching TRBD1 (6 bases). CDR1 is SGHRS, CDR2 YFSETQ, per germline. The V end lost 2 bases, the J end lost 0 bases, and 9 bases lay between the germline ends. The CDR3 has 14 residues. CDR3 bases: TGCGCCAGCAGCTTCCGACAGGCCTCCTACGAGCAGTACTTC. This sequence encodes CASSFRQASYEQYF.

The genes are TRBV24-1 and TRBJ2-3, with D perhaps matching TRBD2 (5 bases). The CDR3 runs 14 residues. V shed 6 bases and J shed 4 bases, with 13 bases lying between them. Germline-derived CDR1 and CDR2 are KGHDR and SFDVKD. The CDR3 coding sequence is TGTGCCACCAGTTCGCTAGCCGTCCCAGATACGCAGTATTTT. This gives the protein CATSSLAVPDTQYF.

This clone was seen a handful of times. The chain has TRBV27 and TRBJ1-3; no firm D call. Germline loops: CDR1 MNHEY, CDR2 SMNVEV (reference sequence). This CDR3 is built from 15 residues. V lost 2 bases to trimming and J lost 8 bases, with 16 bases between them. CDR3 sequence (DNA): TGTGCCAGCAGTTTACGTCCAGCCCCGGGAGACACCATATATTTT. It translates to CASSLRPAPGDTIYF.

This clone was picked up a small number of times. This chain connects TRBV19 to TRBJ1-3; 9 bases line up with TRBD1. The CDR3 has 16 residues. J lost 0 bases, V lost 5 bases, and 5 bases had no gene match. From germline, CDR1 is LNHDA and CDR2 SQIVND (reference sequence). The CDR3: CASSPGQGNSGNTIYF. In DNA form, the CDR3 reads TGTGCCAGTAGTCCGGGACAGGGCAACTCTGGAAACACCATATATTTT.

This clone has just a few counts. This sequence joins TRBV15 and TRBJ1-2; D might be TRBD1 (6 bases). CDR3 length: 15 residues. Per the germline V gene, CDR1 is LNHNV and CDR2 is YYDKDF (reference sequence). Trimming stripped 2 bases from V and 2 bases from J, with 12 bases between. CDR3 sequence reads: CATSRTTGTNYGYTF. In nucleotides, the CDR3 is TGTGCCACCAGCAGAACTACAGGGACCAACTATGGCTACACCTTC.

The chain carries TRBV6-5 and TRBJ1-1; the D gene is possibly TRBD1 (5 bases). Germline values: CDR1 MNHEY, CDR2 SVGAGI. Trimming left V 2 bases short and J 4 bases short, with 11 bases between. This CDR3 contains 14 residues. The CDR3 reads CASSYAGLGTEAFF. The DNA for the CDR3 is TGTGCCAGCAGTTACGCAGGGTTGGGCACTGAAGCTTTCTTT.

As for this clone: The junction does not match germline at one end; this may be a read error. CDR3 bases: TGTGCCAGCAGTCCAGGGACAATCTGGCGTTTT. This sequence encodes CASSPGTIWRF. The V and J genes are TRBV2 and TRBJ1-5; a weak D match, TRBD1 (6 bases). Germline CDR1 is SNHLY and CDR2 is FYNNEI. The CDR3 runs to 11 residues.

The chain is built from TRBV27 and TRBJ1-2; D call uncertain. CDR1 is MNHEY and CDR2 is SMNVEV in the germline V gene (reference sequence). The V end was cut by 2 bases, the J end by 8 bases, with 15 bases between. The CDR3 consists of 14 residues. The CDR3 DNA is TGTGCCAGCAGTTTAATCGGGGATTCTAGGGGCTACACCTTC. Residues: CASSLIGDSRGYTF.